The 5 T cell receptor beta chains given below trace back to one sample, sequenced in a study of cytotoxic CD8 clonotypes in ibrutinib-treated CLL. Here immunoSEQ multiplex PCR was the method, and the copy in TCRdb shows in-frame clones only, minus some. Among tens of thousands of clones listed, 90% were seen once. This specimen consisted of PBMCs, obtained after 12 months of ibrutinib treatment. Receptors originate from a human donor with chronic lymphocytic leukemia.

CDR3 sequence reads: CASSQKSGSRDEQFF. CDR3 DNA: TGTGCCAGCAGCCAAAAAAGCGGGAGTCGCGATGAGCAGTTCTTC. This chain connects TRBV14 to TRBJ2-1, with 8 bases that match TRBD2. Germline CDR1 SGHDN, CDR2 FVKESK. V lost 2 bases and J lost 8; bases outside the gene matches: 8. This CDR3 comprises 15 residues.

The chain uses TRBV18 and TRBJ2-5, with no clear D. V was cut by 6 bases and J by 1 base, with 12 bases left in between. Germline values: CDR1 KGHSH, CDR2 LQKENI. The CDR3 loop spans 14 amino acids. CDR3: CASSPSLGQETQYF. In DNA, the CDR3 is TGTGCCAGCTCTCCAAGTTTGGGCCAAGAGACCCAGTACTTC. The whole variable domain, remainder taken from reference TRBV18 and TRBJ2-5, is NAGVMQNPRHLVRRRGQEARLRCSPMKGHSHVYWYRQLPEEGLKFMVYLQKENIIDESGMPKERFSAEFPKEGPSILRIQQVVRGDSAAYFCASSPSLGQETQYFGPGTRLLVL.

The chain combines TRBV4-2 with TRBJ2-1; TRBD1 might be the D (6 bases). The CDR3 contains 16 residues. Trimming cost V 1 base and J 0 bases, with 10 bases left between them. Looked up from germline, CDR1 is LGHNA and CDR2 is YNFKEQ. CDR3 nucleotides: TGTGCCAGCAGCCAAGGGCAGGGGAGCTCCTACAATGAGCAGTTCTTC. Translating it yields CASSQGQGSSYNEQFF.

The gene calls are TRBV2 and TRBJ2-2, with D tentatively TRBD1 or TRBD2 (6 bases each). The V and J ends lost 7 bases and 6 bases respectively, with 24 bases between them. CDR1 SNHLY and CDR2 FYNNEI come from the germline V gene. This CDR3 has 17 amino acids. For the CDR3, the DNA is TGTGCCAGCAAGGGAGGCATAAACAGACAGGCGCCCGGGGAGCTGTTTTTT. Translation gives CASKGGINRQAPGELFF.

This sequence joins TRBV2 and TRBJ2-1; D is unresolved. Germline V gene data show CDR1 as SNHLY and CDR2 as FYNNEI. The CDR3 consists of 15 residues. Trimming cost V 7 bases and J 2 bases, with 15 bases left between them. The CDR3 coding sequence is TGTGCCAGCACCCCACGGGCGTACGCCTACAATGAGCAGTTCTTC. Its protein product is CASTPRAYAYNEQFF. Together with reference TRBV2 and TRBJ2-1, the CDR3 gives the full variable domain: EPEVTQTPSHQVTQMGQEVILRCVPISNHLYFYWYRQILGQKVEFLVSFYNNEISEKSEIFDDQFSVERPDGSNFTLKIRSTKLEDSAMYFCASTPRAYAYNEQFFGPGTRLTVL.